This T cell receptor beta chain was found in a study of T cell repertoires in cytomegalovirus infection. Study-wide background: An indication of both CMV infection and matching HLA type came from public TCR beta signatures.

One entry per CDR3 protein, called by TCRdb with MiXCR from the reads. Of approximately 140,000 distinct CDR3 sequences in the sample, roughly 25% were seen once. To note about this clonotype: Its target is unknown.

Study-level findings and limits: The ex vivo response was dominated by HLA-C-restricted CMV-specific TCR beta clonotypes.

Unmatched junction bases numbered 14, after V lost 6 bases and J lost 8 bases. Germline V gene data show CDR1 as DFQATT and CDR2 as SNEGSKA (reference sequence). The CDR3 has 14 residues. What was sequenced was PBMCs, sequenced either directly or after in vitro stimulation (not recorded which). The chain is built from TRBV20-1 and TRBJ2-3, with TRBD2 matching 7 bases. This TCR was recovered from a human donor in good health (CMV status not recorded). Some clones in this sample may be carry-over from other donors' samples. The CDR3 sequence: CSAHEAAGRGTQYF. The CDR3 bases are TGCAGTGCCCACGAAGCTGCAGGGAGGGGTACGCAGTATTTT.